A selection of T cell receptor beta chains follows, all from one sample in a study of T-cell memory formation after mild COVID-19. MiXCR, applied by TCRdb to the 5' RACE reads, yields one record per CDR3 protein. Among some 210,000 distinct CDR3 sequences listed, about 11% were seen once. Material for sequencing was PBMCs or a T cell subset sorted from them (not recorded which). The source of these receptors is a man aged 18-30 years who had mild COVID-19 (a few samples of this study predate the infection). Cell type and time point are not known. The conserved cysteine and the conserved F or W are not part of the CDR3 here. The order of the fields is CDR3 length, D gene, V gene, clone size, J gene, CDR3 protein. The D gene is left open where the match is weak. Some rows mark clone size as missing; the rest say once, few, many or name a class of expanded clone.

len: 11
d_gene: NA
v_gene: TRBV21-1
abundance: NA
j_gene: TRBJ1-5
CDR3aa: ASDRKSNQPQH

len: 11
d_gene: NA
v_gene: TRBV20-1
abundance: few
j_gene: TRBJ1-1
CDR3aa: SARKVRGTEAF

len: 14
d_gene: TRBD1
v_gene: TRBV18
abundance: NA
j_gene: TRBJ2-4
CDR3aa: ASSPGDRLTKNIQY

len: 15
d_gene: TRBD2
v_gene: TRBV5-1
abundance: NA
j_gene: TRBJ2-5
CDR3aa: ASSLGYSGGAQETQY

len: 14
d_gene: NA
v_gene: TRBV18
abundance: few
j_gene: TRBJ2-6
CDR3aa: ASSPRQPTGANVLT

len: 15
d_gene: NA
v_gene: TRBV9
abundance: few
j_gene: TRBJ1-6
CDR3aa: ASSVEPGHLYNSPLH

len: 11
d_gene: NA
v_gene: TRBV3-1
abundance: NA
j_gene: TRBJ2-5
CDR3aa: ASTELEGETQY

len: 13
d_gene: NA
v_gene: TRBV5-1
abundance: NA
j_gene: TRBJ1-6
CDR3aa: ASSPRTAEDSHLH

len: 12
d_gene: NA
v_gene: TRBV6-2/TRBV6-3
abundance: NA
j_gene: TRBJ1-2
CDR3aa: AIGRYGGSYGYT

len: 12
d_gene: TRBD2
v_gene: TRBV6-5
abundance: NA
j_gene: TRBJ2-1
CDR3aa: ASTLAGGNNEQF

len: 12
d_gene: NA
v_gene: TRBV21-1
abundance: many
j_gene: TRBJ2-3
CDR3aa: ASSDGGASDTQY

len: 7
d_gene: NA
v_gene: TRBV7-9
abundance: NA
j_gene: TRBJ1-2
CDR3aa: ANSLAGT

len: 11
d_gene: NA
v_gene: TRBV6-5
abundance: NA
j_gene: TRBJ1-5
CDR3aa: ASSYDGAQPQH

len: 14
d_gene: TRBD1
v_gene: TRBV6-5
abundance: NA
j_gene: TRBJ1-6
CDR3aa: ASSSRQGQGVSPLH

len: 13
d_gene: NA
v_gene: TRBV5-6
abundance: NA
j_gene: TRBJ1-2
CDR3aa: ASSLEHPFNYGYT

len: 14
d_gene: TRBD2
v_gene: TRBV7-2
abundance: NA
j_gene: TRBJ2-7
CDR3aa: ASTNPGRGGGYEQY

len: 11
d_gene: NA
v_gene: TRBV3-1
abundance: NA
j_gene: TRBJ2-2
CDR3aa: ASSQGFPGELF

len: 10
d_gene: TRBD1
v_gene: TRBV24-1
abundance: few
j_gene: TRBJ2-1
CDR3aa: ATGQVYNEQF

len: 14
d_gene: TRBD1
v_gene: TRBV18
abundance: few
j_gene: TRBJ2-5
CDR3aa: ASSPHSPGQGETQY

len: 13
d_gene: TRBD2
v_gene: TRBV6-6
abundance: NA
j_gene: TRBJ2-1
CDR3aa: ASSNGGGSYNEQF

len: 10
d_gene: NA
v_gene: TRBV28
abundance: NA
j_gene: TRBJ1-2
CDR3aa: ASSRLVDGYT

len: 12
d_gene: NA
v_gene: TRBV18
abundance: many
j_gene: TRBJ1-5
CDR3aa: ASSPEAGSQPQH

len: 11
d_gene: NA
v_gene: TRBV7-7
abundance: many
j_gene: TRBJ2-2
CDR3aa: ASSASWTGELF

len: 11
d_gene: TRBD1
v_gene: TRBV2
abundance: NA
j_gene: TRBJ1-2
CDR3aa: ASRRTGADGYT

len: 10
d_gene: NA
v_gene: TRBV18
abundance: NA
j_gene: TRBJ2-5
CDR3aa: ASSPLPGTQY

len: 13
d_gene: TRBD2
v_gene: TRBV3-1
abundance: NA
j_gene: TRBJ2-3
CDR3aa: ASSQTGLAGDTQY

len: 13
d_gene: TRBD2
v_gene: TRBV5-1
abundance: NA
j_gene: TRBJ2-2
CDR3aa: ASSPGLASVGELF

len: 14
d_gene: TRBD1
v_gene: TRBV20-1
abundance: few
j_gene: TRBJ2-2
CDR3aa: SARRVGTGDTGELF

len: 11
d_gene: NA
v_gene: TRBV19
abundance: NA
j_gene: TRBJ2-1
CDR3aa: ASSIASYNEQF

len: 12
d_gene: NA
v_gene: TRBV5-1
abundance: NA
j_gene: TRBJ2-1
CDR3aa: ASSRSPPYNEQF

len: 11
d_gene: TRBD2
v_gene: TRBV5-1
abundance: many
j_gene: TRBJ2-5
CDR3aa: ASRRGLEETQY

len: 9
d_gene: NA
v_gene: TRBV20-1
abundance: NA
j_gene: TRBJ2-5
CDR3aa: SAGRGETQY

len: 14
d_gene: TRBD2
v_gene: TRBV7-6
abundance: NA
j_gene: TRBJ2-3
CDR3aa: ASSLSTSGSRDTQY

len: 9
d_gene: NA
v_gene: TRBV12-3/TRBV12-4
abundance: few
j_gene: TRBJ2-3
CDR3aa: ASSILRLQY

len: 12
d_gene: NA
v_gene: TRBV3-1
abundance: many
j_gene: TRBJ2-1
CDR3aa: ASSQDEYNNEQF